Below, 4 T cell receptor beta chains from the same sample are listed, as sequenced in a study of CXCR3-negative and CXCR3-positive naive CD8 T cells (dated by TCRdb to the late 2010s). Broad study findings and their caveats: Compared with CXCR3-negative naive cells, CXCR3-positive naive cells had TRB CDR3s with higher hydrophobicity (lower Kidera factor 4), lower energy, and higher strength and volume indices.

Antigens of these TCRs are unknown. The listed sequencing device is NextSeq 550. The Human TCR Profiling Kit (MiLaboratory) was used to prepare UMI-labeled 5' RACE TRB cDNA libraries. TCRdb reprocessed the reads, reporting each CDR3 protein sequence once and no DNA. The sample's records list some 130,000 distinct CDR3 sequences. The ten largest clones add up to roughly 0.62% of the sample. The sequencing sample was made of naive CXCR3+ CD8+ T cells from blood. The label giving this sample's cell subset or site can be read as: CD45RO-CCR7+CD27+CD95- naive CD8+ T cells expressing CXCR3 (TNR3+). The receptor source for this set is a human donor in good health. Some clones in this sample may be carry-over from other donors' samples.

The gene calls are TRBV14 and TRBJ2-7. CDR1 is SGHDN, CDR2 FVKESK, per germline. The length of the CDR3 is 15 residues. CDR3 sequence reads: CASSQESHPNYEQYF. Full variable domain (remainder filled in from reference TRBV14 and TRBJ2-7): EAGVTQFPSHSVIEKGQTVTLRCDPISGHDNLYWYRRVMGKEIKFLLHFVKESKQDESGMPNNRFLAERTGGTYSTLKVQPAELEDSGVYFCASSQESHPNYEQYFGPGTRLTVT.

The chain's CDR3 is CASSLSFGGGNEQFF. This chain uses TRBV7-3 with TRBJ2-1; the D gene TCRdb calls, TRBD1, cannot be checked with no DNA. Germline CDR1 SGHTA, CDR2 FQGTGA. CDR3 size: 15 residues.

The rearrangement links TRBV5-4 to TRBJ2-5; TCRdb names TRBD2, which stays unverified in the absence of DNA. CDR1 SGHNT and CDR2 YYREEE come from the germline V gene (reference sequence). The CDR3 has 14 amino acids. CDR3 sequence: CASSSGLEQETQYF.

The V gene is TRBV21-1, the J gene TRBJ2-1; the TCRdb D gene call, TRBD2, has no DNA to confirm it. TRBV21-1 is labeled a pseudogene. The CDR3 runs 20 residues. CDR3 sequence reads: CASSTYFGLAGKYSYNEQFF.